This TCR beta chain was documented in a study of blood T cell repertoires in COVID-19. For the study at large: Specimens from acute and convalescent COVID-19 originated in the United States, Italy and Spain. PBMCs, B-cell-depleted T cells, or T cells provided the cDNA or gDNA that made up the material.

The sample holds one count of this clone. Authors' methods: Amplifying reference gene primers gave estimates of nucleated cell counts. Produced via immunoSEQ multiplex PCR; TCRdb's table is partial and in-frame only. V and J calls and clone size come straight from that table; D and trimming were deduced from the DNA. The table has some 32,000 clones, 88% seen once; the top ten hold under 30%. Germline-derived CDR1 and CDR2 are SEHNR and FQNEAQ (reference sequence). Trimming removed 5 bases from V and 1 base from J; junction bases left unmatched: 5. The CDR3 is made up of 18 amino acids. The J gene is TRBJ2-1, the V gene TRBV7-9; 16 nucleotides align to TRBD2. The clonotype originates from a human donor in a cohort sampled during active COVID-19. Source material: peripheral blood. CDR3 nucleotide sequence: TGTGCCAGCAGCCCTGGGACTAGCGGGGGGGCTTCCTACAATGAGCAGTTCTTC. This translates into CASSPGTSGGASYNEQFF.